This record looks at one T cell receptor (beta chain) sequence and its context. Study processing details: From reference gene primer amplification, estimates of nucleated cell counts were derived. TCRdb's table, derived via immunoSEQ multiplex PCR, lists solely in-frame clones and lacks some. Clone size and the V and J calls come from that table; the DNA yielded D and trimming. The table shows 130,000 or so clones, with 75% to 90% occurring only once. This sample was taken from a study of blood T cell repertoires in COVID-19. In the study overall: Specimens from acute and convalescent COVID-19 originated in the United States, Italy and Spain. PBMCs, B-cell-depleted T cells, or T cells were the source of the cDNA or gDNA that made up the material.

The source of this sequence is a man aged 45-60 years with active COVID-19. The material sequenced was peripheral blood.

DNA for the CDR3: TGTGCCAGCAGTTACTCAGGGGGCGGTCAGCCCCAGCATTTT. Amino acids: CASSYSGGGQPQHF. This chain connects TRBV6-2 or TRBV6-3 to TRBJ1-5; 7 bases map to TRBD1. Germline lookup yields CDR1 MNHEY and CDR2 SVGEGT. The junction had 2 bases not matched to a gene; V was cut back by 0 bases and J by 6 bases. This CDR3 contains 14 residues.